The 31 T cell receptor beta chains below all came from one sample that was sequenced in a study of blood T cell repertoires in COVID-19 (dated by TCRdb to about 2020). Library prep was done by the immunoSEQ multiplex PCR assay. The immuneACCESS repertoire file appears here via TCRdb, limited to in-frame rearrangements. These files lack a portion of the clones; in checked studies, under half of the deficit traces to unresolved V genes, and the cause of the others is not known. Recorded for this sample are about 200,000 clones; roughly 89% of them occurred a single time. 2% to 2.5% of the sample rests with the top ten. Source material: PBMCs or T cells enriched from blood (not recorded which). The receptors originated from a woman aged 40 to 50 with acute COVID-19.

Comment on this clone: One end of the junction does not line up with germline, which may come from a read error. This chain connects TRBV19 to TRBJ1-1; TRBD1 matches 8 bases. This CDR3 contains 12 residues. In germline, CDR1 is LNHDA, CDR2 SQIVND (reference sequence). The CDR3 is CASMDRASELIF. Here the CDR3 DNA reads TGTGCCAGTATGGACAGGGCTTCTGAATTGATCTTT.

V and J are TRBV5-1 and TRBJ2-7, with D perhaps matching TRBD1 (6 bases). Germline V gene data show CDR1 as SGHRS and CDR2 as YFSETQ. This CDR3 has 14 residues. V shed 4 bases and J shed 3 bases, with 14 bases lying between them. The CDR3 loop reads CASSHRDTLYEQYF. CDR3 DNA sequence: TGCGCCAGCAGCCACCGGGACACCCTCTACGAGCAGTACTTC.

This chain uses TRBV9 with TRBJ2-2, with D possibly matching TRBD1 (6 bases). CDR3 size: 14 residues. The V gene's germline CDR1 is SGDLS and CDR2 YYNGEE. Trimming removed 1 base from V and 4 bases from J, with 8 bases in between. CDR3 residues: CASSVTGTTGELFF. CDR3 DNA sequence: TGTGCCAGCAGCGTAACAGGGACCACCGGGGAGCTGTTTTTT.

This chain links TRBV3-1 (or the pseudogene TRBV3-2) with TRBJ2-5; D is perhaps TRBD1 (5 bases). The germline CDR1 and CDR2 sequences are LGHDT and YNNKEL (reference sequence). The CDR3 is 14 amino acids. V lost 0 bases, J lost 1 base, and 6 bases lay in between. The CDR3 coding sequence is TGTGCCAGCAGCCAAGACAGGGTCCAAGAGACCCAGTACTTC. Its protein product is CASSQDRVQETQYF.

The CDR3, as DNA: TGTGCCAGCAATGGGGGAGGGCCCGGCACCGGGGAGCTGTTTTTT. Its translation: CASNGGGPGTGELFF. The chain links TRBV6-5 to TRBJ2-2, with 7 positions matching TRBD2. CDR1 and CDR2 (germline): MNHEY, SVGAGI. V was pared by 7 bases and J by 4 bases, with 9 bases of the junction left unmatched. The CDR3 runs to 15 residues.

This clone was detected only once. The chain combines TRBV19 with TRBJ2-2, with D perhaps TRBD1 (7 bases). The V gene's germline CDR1 is LNHDA and CDR2 SQIVND (reference sequence). The ends were cut back, 5 bases at V and 3 bases at J, with 16 bases in the middle. The CDR3 consists of 16 residues. The CDR3 reads CASSPRDRFYTGELFF. The DNA for the CDR3 is TGTGCCAGTAGTCCGCGGGACAGATTTTACACCGGGGAGCTGTTTTTT.

This clone turned up a few times. The chain links TRBV7-9 to TRBJ2-7; 9 bases line up with TRBD1. The CDR3 is 14 amino acids. V gave up 4 bases and J gave up 1 base; unmatched junction bases: 2. Germline values: CDR1 SEHNR, CDR2 FQNEAQ (reference sequence). CDR3 DNA sequence: TGTGCCAGCAGCTCCGGGACAGGGTCCTACGAGCAGTACTTC. Its protein is CASSSGTGSYEQYF.

This rearrangement joins TRBV5-1 to TRBJ2-2, with 8 bases fitting TRBD1. This CDR3 comprises 15 residues. CDR1 and CDR2 (germline): SGHRS, YFSETQ. The trim removed 7 bases at V and 4 bases at J, leaving 9 bases unmatched. CDR3 coding DNA: TGCGCCAGCGGACAGGGAAGCCCGAGCACCGGGGAGCTGTTTTTT. Translating gives CASGQGSPSTGELFF.

This clone was seen once. CDR3 DNA: TGTGCCAGCAGCTACGGACAGGGGCACTACAATGAGCAGTTCTTC. Amino acids: CASSYGQGHYNEQFF. The chain employs TRBV11-2 and TRBJ2-1; 9 positions match TRBD1. The germline V gene has CDR1 SGHAT and CDR2 FQNNGV. With 4 bases clipped from V and 3 bases from J, the junction kept 4 bases outside the gene matches. This CDR3 contains 15 residues.

This chain links TRBV5-6 with TRBJ2-7; TRBD2 matches at 7 bases. Germline V CDR1 and CDR2: SGHDT, YYEEEE. The J segment lost 7 bases and the V segment lost 0 bases, leaving 13 bases of the junction unmatched. This CDR3 has 16 residues. The CDR3 is CASSLVASGPPREQYF. Here the CDR3 DNA reads TGTGCCAGCAGCTTGGTTGCTAGCGGACCGCCTAGAGAGCAGTACTTC.

This chain uses TRBV28 with TRBJ1-2; D not certain. Trimming removed 3 bases from V and 5 bases from J, with 22 bases in between. This CDR3 spans 17 amino acids. Germline values: CDR1 MDHEN, CDR2 SYDVKM. In DNA, the CDR3 is TGTGCCAGCAGTTTTTCTCTACTTCGCGTATTGAAGTATGGCTACACCTTC. Its translation is CASSFSLLRVLKYGYTF.

This clone was observed a single time. The CDR3 bases are TGTGCCAGCAGGCGGCCAAGTCTAAACACCGGGGAGCTGTTTTTT. Translation gives CASRRPSLNTGELFF. This rearrangement joins TRBV7-2 to TRBJ2-2; D gene uncertain. V lost 6 bases and J 2 bases, leaving 13 bases between the germline ends. The germline CDR1 and CDR2 sequences are SGHTA and FQGNSA. The CDR3 extends over 15 amino acids.

The chain recombines TRBV3-1 (or the pseudogene TRBV3-2) with TRBJ2-1; D perhaps matches TRBD2 (6 bases). Per the germline V gene, CDR1 is LGHDT and CDR2 is YNNKEL (reference sequence). The CDR3 length is 15 residues. The germline V and J ends were trimmed by 4 bases and 5 bases, with 15 bases remaining between them. The CDR3 DNA reads TGTGCCAGCAGCCTTGGACTACACAAAGACAATGAGCAGTTCTTC. Translated: CASSLGLHKDNEQFF.

This clone was observed a single time. CDR3 residues: CASSLVGAETDTQYF. The CDR3 region has the DNA TGCGCCAGCAGCTTGGTGGGGGCTGAGACAGATACGCAGTATTTT. The rearrangement uses TRBV5-1 and TRBJ2-3; tentative D call: TRBD1 (6 bases). V was clipped by 0 bases and J by 3 bases, with 11 bases between them. The CDR3 is 15 residues long. CDR1 and CDR2 from the germline V gene are SGHRS and YFSETQ.

This chain links TRBV19 with TRBJ1-4; 7 bases match TRBD1. Germline CDR1 and CDR2: LNHDA and SQIVND (reference sequence). The CDR3 consists of 16 residues. Trimming at V came to 9 bases and at J to 0 bases, leaving 10 bases not matched to a gene. The CDR3: CASRDRLFSTNEKLFF. The CDR3 DNA reads as TGTGCCAGCAGGGACAGACTCTTCTCAACTAATGAAAAACTGTTTTTT.

The chain has TRBV7-2 and TRBJ2-1; the match to TRBD2 covers 11 bases. The CDR3 sequence is 16 residues long. Germline values: CDR1 SGHTA, CDR2 FQGNSA. J was trimmed by 2 bases and V by 5 bases; bases with no gene match: 5. CDR3 loop: CASSHRSGGAYNEQFF. The CDR3, as DNA: TGTGCCAGCAGCCACCGTAGCGGGGGGGCCTACAATGAGCAGTTCTTC.

The gene calls are TRBV7-6 and TRBJ2-2; TRBD2 matches at 12 bases. CDR1 is SGHVS, CDR2 FNYEAQ, per germline. V lost 5 bases, J lost 1 base, and 5 bases stayed unmatched. The CDR3 totals 17 residues. The chain's CDR3 is CASSLGLAGKNTGELFF. CDR3 DNA sequence: TGTGCCAGCAGCCTAGGACTAGCGGGGAAGAACACCGGGGAGCTGTTTTTT.

The chain is built from TRBV6-5 and TRBJ1-1; TRBD1 matches 8 bases. Germline V gives CDR1 MNHEY, CDR2 SVGAGI. The CDR3 covers 13 residues. Losses at the gene ends were 7 bases for V and 5 bases for J; bases not matched to a gene: 6. Written as DNA, the CDR3 is TGTGCCAGCACCCGGACAGGGTTGACTGAAGCTTTCTTT. This gives the protein CASTRTGLTEAFF.

This clone occurred a few times. The rearrangement links TRBV7-3 to TRBJ1-6, with D uncertain. V lost 0 bases, J lost 9 bases, and 12 bases lay in between. The CDR3 contains 15 residues. CDR1 and CDR2 (germline): SGHTA, FQGTGA. CDR3 DNA: TGTGCCAGCAGCTTAACGGCGGGGATCGGTTCACCCCTCCACTTT. As protein: CASSLTAGIGSPLHF.

V gene TRBV5-1 combines with J gene TRBJ1-6; TRBD1 agrees at 10 bases. In germline, CDR1 is SGHRS, CDR2 YFSETQ. V lost 4 bases, J lost 7 bases, and 5 bases stayed unmatched. The CDR3 has 15 residues. This chain's CDR3 is CASSTWTGGNSPLHF. The CDR3 nucleotides read TGCGCCAGCAGCACCTGGACAGGGGGAAATTCACCCCTCCACTTT.

This rearrangement joins TRBV27 to TRBJ2-7; maybe TRBD2 (5 bases). From germline, CDR1 is MNHEY and CDR2 SMNVEV (reference sequence). This CDR3 contains 14 residues. V lost 5 bases, J lost 0 bases, and 11 bases lay in between. The chain's CDR3 is CASSVAGYSYEQYF. CDR3 DNA sequence: TGTGCCAGCAGTGTGGCGGGTTACTCCTACGAGCAGTACTTC.

This clone was counted a single time. The gene calls are TRBV5-1 and TRBJ2-2, with D possibly TRBD1 on 6 matching bases. The CDR3 length is 17 residues. The germline V and J ends were trimmed by 2 bases and 4 bases, with 18 bases remaining between them. Germline lookup yields CDR1 SGHRS and CDR2 YFSETQ. The CDR3: CASSLVAGAAGTGELFF. The CDR3 DNA follows: TGCGCCAGCAGCTTAGTTGCAGGGGCCGCGGGCACCGGGGAGCTGTTTTTT.

CDR3 nucleotide sequence: TGTGCCAGCAGCTTAGGGGTTAGCGGGGGGGGACAAAATGAGCAGTTCTTC. Its protein is CASSLGVSGGGQNEQFF. The chain uses TRBV7-6 and TRBJ2-1; TRBD2 agrees at 11 bases. The germline CDR1 and CDR2 sequences are SGHVS and FNYEAQ. The V and J ends lost 1 base and 7 bases, in that order; junction bases with no gene match: 9. This CDR3 is built from 17 residues.

The V call is TRBV28, the J call TRBJ1-6; 7 bases fit TRBD1. CDR1 MDHEN and CDR2 SYDVKM come from the germline V gene. CDR3 size: 13 residues. Trimming cost V 6 bases and J 13 bases; bases outside gene matches: 9. DNA of the CDR3: TGTGCCAGCAGCCCAGACAGGGCCAACCCCCTCCACTTT. Translated: CASSPDRANPLHF.

A few counts support this clone. The chain is built from TRBV29-1 and TRBJ2-4; D is possibly TRBD1 (5 bases). This CDR3 contains 14 residues. Between the trimmed V and J ends, which lost 6 bases and 0 bases, there was a span of 12 bases. The germline V gene has CDR1 SQVTM and CDR2 ANQGSEA. The CDR3, as DNA: TGCAGCGTACGGACACAGCTAGCCAAAAACATTCAGTACTTC. Protein sequence: CSVRTQLAKNIQYF.

V usage is TRBV3-1 (or the pseudogene TRBV3-2) and J usage is TRBJ2-7; the D is unclear. Deletions cut 0 bases from V and 4 bases from J, with 7 bases between. Germline CDR1 LGHDT, CDR2 YNNKEL (reference sequence). The CDR3 has 13 amino acids. The CDR3 coding sequence is TGTGCCAGCAGCCAAGAACAGTTTTACGAGCAGTACTTC. Translation: CASSQEQFYEQYF.

This clone occurred once. The CDR3 region is CATLPSALQETQYF. DNA for the CDR3: TGTGCCACCCTCCCTAGCGCATTACAAGAGACCCAGTACTTC. The chain recombines TRBV7-3 with TRBJ2-5, with D possibly TRBD2 on 6 matching bases. CDR1 is SGHTA and CDR2 is FQGTGA in the germline V gene. The CDR3 consists of 14 residues. Trimming took 10 bases from V and 2 from J, leaving 17 bases between them.

The V gene is TRBV12-3 or TRBV12-4, the J gene TRBJ2-1, with unresolved D. This CDR3 contains 12 residues. Trimming took 6 bases from V and 8 from J, leaving 11 bases between them. CDR3 bases: TGTGCCAGCAGCCTGACCCGGGATGAGCAGTTCTTC. Translating it yields CASSLTRDEQFF.

The chain carries TRBV7-9 and TRBJ2-5, with D maybe TRBD2 (5 bases). This CDR3 comprises 14 residues. V lost 8 bases to trimming and J lost 2 bases, with 15 bases between them. Germline V gene sequence: CDR1 SEHNR, CDR2 FQNEAQ (reference sequence). The CDR3 loop reads CASELPRGQETQYF. The DNA for the CDR3 is TGTGCCAGCGAGCTCCCTCGGGGTCAAGAGACCCAGTACTTC.

In this sample, this clone turned up a few times. This sequence joins TRBV29-1 and TRBJ2-7; TRBD2 matches 9 bases. The germline V gene encodes CDR1 SQVTM and CDR2 ANQGSEA. J lost 2 bases, V lost 3 bases, and 8 bases had no gene match. The CDR3 loop spans 15 amino acids. CDR3 DNA: TGCAGCGTTGATATGGGCGGGAGGGTCCCCTACGAGCAGTACTTC. This codes for CSVDMGGRVPYEQYF.

The chain couples TRBV5-1 to TRBJ2-1; 10 bases line up with TRBD2. This CDR3 has 15 residues. The V gene end was trimmed by 0 bases and the J gene end by 7 bases; junction bases not matched to a gene: 4. The germline V gene encodes CDR1 SGHRS and CDR2 YFSETQ. The CDR3 here is CASSLDLAGVNEQFF. CDR3 sequence (DNA): TGCGCCAGCAGCTTGGATCTAGCGGGAGTAAATGAGCAGTTCTTC.